This TCR beta chain derives from a study of control samples from healthy donors and cancer patients (dated by TCRdb to the early 2020s). The germline V gene (reference sequence) supplies CDR1 DFQATT and CDR2 SNEGSKA. Trimming takes 6 bases from V and 7 bases from J, and the germline ends sit 10 bases apart. The CDR3 holds 11 amino acids from the cysteine to the phenylalanine. Of all the DNA, just the CDR3 is kept, 33 bases in frame from base 1. Libraries were made using the immunoSEQ multiplex PCR assay. TCRdb's version of the immuneACCESS table is confined to in-frame rearrangements and falls short of the full clone set. An unresolved V gene accounts for under half of the shortfall where checked; the remainder is of unknown origin. This sample comprises approximately 90,000 clones, about 85% of them detected only once. Less than 2.5% of the sample is in the top ten clones. In the case of this clone: Its antigen remains undetermined. Base qualities are not provided; no much larger clone lies one nucleotide away.

Sequencing was carried out using blood. The V gene is TRBV20-1 and the J gene is TRBJ2-1, with TRBD2 tentatively as D gene (5 bases match). This receptor was obtained from a woman aged 35 to 49 in good health. The sequenced DNA is TGCAGTGCCCCGTGGAGGAATGAGCAGTTCTTC. Its product reads: CSAPWRNEQFF.